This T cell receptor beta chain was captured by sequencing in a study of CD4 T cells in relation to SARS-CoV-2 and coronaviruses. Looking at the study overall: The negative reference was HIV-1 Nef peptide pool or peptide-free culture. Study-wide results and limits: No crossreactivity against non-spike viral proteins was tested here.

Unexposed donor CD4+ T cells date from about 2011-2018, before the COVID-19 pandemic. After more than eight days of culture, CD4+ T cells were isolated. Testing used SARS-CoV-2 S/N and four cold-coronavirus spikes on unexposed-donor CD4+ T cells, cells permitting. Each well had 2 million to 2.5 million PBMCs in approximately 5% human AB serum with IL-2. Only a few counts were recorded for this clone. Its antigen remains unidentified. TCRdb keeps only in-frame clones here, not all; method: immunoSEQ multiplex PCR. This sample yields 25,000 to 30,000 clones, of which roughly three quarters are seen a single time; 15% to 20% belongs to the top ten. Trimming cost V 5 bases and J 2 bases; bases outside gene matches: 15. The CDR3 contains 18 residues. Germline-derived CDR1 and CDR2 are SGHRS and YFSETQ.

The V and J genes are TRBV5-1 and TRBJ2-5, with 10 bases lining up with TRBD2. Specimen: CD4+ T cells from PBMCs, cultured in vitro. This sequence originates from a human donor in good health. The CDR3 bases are TGCGCCAGCAGGCCGGGAGCGGGAGGGCCTAGAAAACAAGAGACCCAGTACTTC. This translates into CASRPGAGGPRKQETQYF.